A single sample gave rise to the 31 T cell receptor beta chains below, sequenced in a study of control samples from healthy donors and cancer patients (dated by TCRdb to the early 2020s). Library construction relied on the immunoSEQ multiplex PCR assay. The table was pulled from immuneACCESS by TCRdb, which kept in-frame rearrangements only. Such tables lose some clones; where checked, under half of the loss comes from unresolved V genes, and the rest has no known cause. Counted in this sample were about 160,000 clones; 90% to 95% of them appeared once. In total, the top ten clones hold 14% of the sample. The specimen was PBMCs. Receptors originate from a man aged 60 to 75 with colorectal cancer.

The J gene is TRBJ2-3, the V gene TRBV18; no clear D. With 4 bases removed from V and 4 bases from J, the gap between germline ends came to 18 bases. CDR3 length equals 16 residues. Germline lookup yields CDR1 KGHSH and CDR2 LQKENI. CDR3: CASSLTMVHEADTQYF. For the CDR3, the DNA is TGTGCCAGCTCACTGACCATGGTCCACGAGGCAGATACGCAGTATTTT.

This chain joins TRBV11-2 and TRBJ1-3, with 8 bases that match TRBD1. Germline values: CDR1 SGHAT, CDR2 FQNNGV. Germline trimming cut 5 bases from V and 0 bases from J; bases unmatched to any gene: 3. The CDR3 has 15 amino acids. The CDR3 loop reads CASSPGTGSGNTIYF. The CDR3 nucleotides are TGTGCCAGCAGCCCTGGGACAGGCTCTGGAAACACCATATATTTT.

This clone occurred a few times. This chain joins TRBV7-9 and TRBJ2-7; D gene ambiguous. The germline gives CDR1 SEHNR, CDR2 FQNEAQ (reference sequence). V was cut by 3 bases and J by 4 bases, with 7 bases left in between. The CDR3 spans 12 residues. For the CDR3, the DNA is TGTGCCAGCAGCTTCCAGCAATACGAGCAGTACTTC. Its protein is CASSFQQYEQYF.

J is TRBJ2-3 and V is TRBV2, with TRBD2 as a possible D gene (6 bases). The CDR3 totals 15 residues. V was cut by 7 bases and J by 8 bases, with 22 bases left in between. CDR1 is SNHLY and CDR2 is FYNNEI in the germline V gene. The chain's CDR3 is CASTASGLGSGTQYF. In nucleotides, the CDR3 is TGTGCCAGCACCGCGTCGGGACTGGGATCGGGTACGCAGTATTTT. The full variable domain, completed using reference TRBV2 and TRBJ2-3, is EPEVTQTPSHQVTQMGQEVILRCVPISNHLYFYWYRQILGQKVEFLVSFYNNEISEKSEIFDDQFSVERPDGSNFTLKIRSTKLEDSAMYFCASTASGLGSGTQYFGPGTRLTVL.

The genes are TRBV7-9 and TRBJ2-5, with D possibly being TRBD2 (6 bases). Germline assignment: CDR1 SEHNR and CDR2 FQNEAQ (reference sequence). The CDR3 runs 14 residues. The V end was cut by 6 bases, the J end by 5 bases, with 16 bases between. The CDR3 nucleotides read TGTGCCAGCAGTTACCTACAAGGGAGGGAGACCCAGTACTTC. It specifies CASSYLQGRETQYF. Based on the CDR3 plus reference TRBV7-9 and TRBJ2-5, the full variable domain is DTGVSQNPRHKITKRGQNVTFRCDPISEHNRLYWYRQTLGQGPEFLTYFQNEAQLEKSRLLSDRFSAERPKGSFSTLEIQRTEQGDSAMYLCASSYLQGRETQYFGPGTRLLVL.

This clone was observed once. CDR3 in amino acids: CASSLEGASGNTIYF. The CDR3 DNA reads TGTGCCAGCAGTTTAGAGGGGGCATCGGGAAACACCATATATTTT. The chain carries TRBV27 and TRBJ1-3; 7 nucleotides agree with TRBD1. The CDR3 totals 15 residues. In germline, CDR1 is MNHEY, CDR2 SMNVEV (reference sequence). After removal of 2 bases from V and 4 bases from J, the junction contained 5 bases not matched to a gene.

This clone was observed a single time. The gene calls are TRBV7-2 and TRBJ2-2; 8 positions match TRBD1. With V trimmed by 2 bases and J by 8 bases, 10 bases remained unmatched. This CDR3 region has 16 residues. Germline V gene data show CDR1 as SGHTA and CDR2 as FQGNSA. The CDR3 DNA reads TGTGCCAGCAGCTTACAGGGGGCGCGAAATGCAGGGGAGCTGTTTTTT. Its translation: CASSLQGARNAGELFF.

The V gene is TRBV24-1, the J gene TRBJ2-5; 7 nucleotides match TRBD2. V lost 9 bases and J lost 1; bases outside the gene matches: 4. There are 13 residues in the CDR3. CDR1 and CDR2 from the germline V gene are KGHDR and SFDVKD. The chain's CDR3 is CATGGGSQETQYF. The CDR3 DNA sequence: TGTGCCACCGGGGGGGGATCCCAAGAGACCCAGTACTTC.

This clone was observed once. The J gene is TRBJ2-3, the V gene TRBV2; a weak D match, TRBD2 (5 bases). Trimming cost V 6 bases and J 0 bases, with 10 bases left between them. Germline V gene data show CDR1 as SNHLY and CDR2 as FYNNEI. This CDR3 spans 14 amino acids. CDR3 region: CASRRTASTDTQYF. The CDR3 DNA reads as TGTGCCAGCAGACGGACTGCGAGCACAGATACGCAGTATTTT.

V gene TRBV27 combines with J gene TRBJ1-2; TRBD1 agrees at 8 bases. The CDR3 spans 15 residues. V gave up 5 bases and J gave up 5 bases; unmatched junction bases: 10. Germline V gene lookup returns CDR1 MNHEY and CDR2 SMNVEV (reference sequence). CDR3 coding DNA: TGTGCCAGCAGTCCCGGACAGGGAGCACCTTATGGCTACACCTTC. It yields the protein CASSPGQGAPYGYTF.

In this sample, this clone turned up once. The CDR3 protein is CACTGQPNTEAFF. The CDR3 DNA is TGTGCCTGTACGGGACAGCCGAACACTGAAGCTTTCTTT. The chain employs TRBV30 and TRBJ1-1; the match to TRBD1 covers 7 bases. Trimming at V came to 6 bases and at J to 1 base, leaving 5 bases not matched to a gene. CDR3 length equals 13 residues. CDR1 and CDR2 (germline): GTSNPN, SVGIG (reference sequence). The full variable domain, completed using reference TRBV30 and TRBJ1-1, is SQTIHQWPATLVQPVGSPLSLECTVEGTSNPNLYWYRQAAGRGLQLLFYSVGIGQISSEVPQNLSASRPQDRQFILSSKKLLLSDSGFYLCACTGQPNTEAFFGQGTRLTVV.

This chain connects TRBV24-1 to TRBJ2-5, with D possibly matching TRBD2 (6 bases). Trimming stripped 5 bases from V and 5 bases from J, with 8 bases between. The CDR3 sequence is 12 residues long. The germline gives CDR1 KGHDR, CDR2 SFDVKD. CDR3 in DNA: TGTGCCACCAGTGGGGCGGGGGAGACCCAGTACTTC. Protein: CATSGAGETQYF.

The chain has TRBV7-2 and TRBJ2-5; D ambiguous. The CDR3 length is 16 residues. Germline assignment: CDR1 SGHTA and CDR2 FQGNSA. The V and J ends lost 1 base and 7 bases respectively, with 19 bases between them. CDR3 DNA sequence: TGTGCCAGCAGCTTAGACCCGGTCGGAAATGTTGGGACCCAGTACTTC. Residues: CASSLDPVGNVGTQYF.

The V and J genes are TRBV18 and TRBJ2-7; 9 nucleotides agree with TRBD1. Germline CDR1 reads KGHSH; CDR2 reads LQKENI. The CDR3 totals 15 residues. The V gene end was trimmed by 2 bases and the J gene end by 3 bases; junction bases not matched to a gene: 5. CDR3 residues: CASSPSGQGFYEQYF. DNA for the CDR3: TGTGCCAGCTCACCATCTGGACAGGGGTTCTACGAGCAGTACTTC.

The chain couples TRBV14 to TRBJ2-3, with a weak D call TRBD1 (5 bases). Germline values: CDR1 SGHDN, CDR2 FVKESK. Trimming removed 2 bases at V and 3 bases at J, with 15 bases between. This CDR3 has 16 residues. The CDR3 sequence: CASSQTQGWRTDTQYF. The CDR3 coding sequence is TGTGCCAGCAGCCAAACCCAGGGATGGAGAACAGATACGCAGTATTTT.

This clone was seen once. The V and J genes are TRBV6-1 and TRBJ1-5; D is ambiguous. The V end lost 1 base, the J end lost 3 bases, and 10 bases lay between the germline ends. Germline V gene sequence: CDR1 MNHNS, CDR2 SASEGT. The CDR3 has 15 amino acids. The CDR3 loop is CASSEGMAFNQPQHF. The CDR3 nucleotides are TGTGCCAGCAGTGAAGGGATGGCGTTCAATCAGCCCCAGCATTTT.

This clone was seen a few times. The V and J genes are TRBV6-5 and TRBJ2-7; 9 bases are shared with TRBD1. CDR3 length: 12 amino acids. V lost 11 bases and J lost 3; bases outside the gene matches: 5. CDR1 MNHEY and CDR2 SVGAGI come from the germline V gene. The CDR3 coding sequence is TGTGCCGCTACAGGGGGCGGCTACGAGCAGTACTTC. Translated: CAATGGGYEQYF.

The genes are TRBV9 and TRBJ2-7; 9 bases are shared with TRBD1. The V and J ends lost 4 bases and 7 bases, in that order; junction bases with no gene match: 15. Germline values: CDR1 SGDLS, CDR2 YYNGEE. The CDR3 extends over 16 amino acids. CDR3 bases: TGTGCCAGCAGCCTACACTCCGGGACAGGGTTAGAGGAGCAGTACTTC. Protein sequence: CASSLHSGTGLEEQYF.

This chain uses TRBV6-1 with TRBJ1-4; possible D gene TRBD1, 6 bases. Germline assignment: CDR1 MNHNS and CDR2 SASEGT. Trimming removed 3 bases at V and 4 bases at J, with 9 bases between. The CDR3 contains 14 residues. CDR3 sequence reads: CASSDGGHNEKLFF. Written as DNA, the CDR3 is TGTGCCAGCAGTGATGGGGGCCATAATGAAAAACTGTTTTTT.

The gene calls are TRBV7-9 and TRBJ2-5; 8 bases map to TRBD1. The CDR3 contains 15 residues. Unmatched junction bases numbered 10, after V lost 5 bases and J lost 5 bases. Germline V gene lookup returns CDR1 SEHNR and CDR2 FQNEAQ (reference sequence). CDR3 nucleotide sequence: TGTGCCAGCAGCAGCCAGAAGCACAGGGGGGAGACCCAGTACTTC. Encoded protein: CASSSQKHRGETQYF.

As DNA, the CDR3 is TGTGCCAGCAGCTTAGAGGCTAGCGGGGGCCGGAGCTCCTACAATGAGCAGTTCTTC. Translation: CASSLEASGGRSSYNEQFF. This sequence joins TRBV7-9 and TRBJ2-1, with 10 bases matching TRBD2. J was trimmed by 0 bases and V by 1 base; bases with no gene match: 9. The CDR3 totals 19 residues. Germline V lookup: CDR1 SEHNR, CDR2 FQNEAQ (reference sequence).

V is TRBV7-2 and J is TRBJ2-7, with D perhaps matching TRBD1 or TRBD2 (7 bases each). Trimming stripped 5 bases from V and 4 bases from J, with 21 bases between. Germline assignment: CDR1 SGHTA and CDR2 FQGNSA. CDR3 length: 16 amino acids. The chain's CDR3 is CASSRGGQPNWYEQYF. The CDR3 nucleotides read TGTGCCAGCAGCCGCGGGGGACAGCCTAATTGGTACGAGCAGTACTTC.

The chain employs TRBV6-5 and TRBJ1-2, with 8 bases fitting TRBD1. This CDR3 comprises 12 residues. Looked up from germline, CDR1 is MNHEY and CDR2 is SVGAGI. J gave up 8 bases and V 6 bases, and 5 bases lay outside the gene matches. CDR3 sequence (DNA): TGTGCCAGCAGCGGACAGGGTGAGGGCTACACCTTC. Its translation: CASSGQGEGYTF.

V is TRBV9 and J is TRBJ2-5; possible D gene TRBD1, 5 bases. This CDR3 comprises 15 residues. With 0 bases removed from V and 5 bases from J, the gap between germline ends came to 14 bases. CDR1 is SGDLS and CDR2 is YYNGEE in the germline V gene. CDR3 residues: CASSVAAGKLETQYF. In nucleotides, the CDR3 is TGTGCCAGCAGCGTAGCGGCAGGGAAATTGGAGACCCAGTACTTC.

V gene TRBV27 combines with J gene TRBJ2-2; 11 nucleotides align to TRBD1. V shed 7 bases and J 5 bases; nucleotides not matched to a gene: 9. This CDR3 has 16 amino acids. The germline CDR1 and CDR2 sequences are MNHEY and SMNVEV (reference sequence). In DNA form, the CDR3 reads TGTGCCAGCACCAAATCGGACAGGGGGCATACCGGGGAGCTGTTTTTT. Residues: CASTKSDRGHTGELFF.

The chain combines TRBV2 with TRBJ2-3; 10 bases fit TRBD2. V trimming: 6 bases; J trimming: 4 bases; junction bases outside the gene matches: 7. The CDR3 is 15 residues long. CDR1 is SNHLY and CDR2 is FYNNEI in the germline V gene. The CDR3 coding sequence is TGTGCCAGCAGATACCTAGCGGGGGCCCCAGATACGCAGTATTTT. This gives the protein CASRYLAGAPDTQYF. The full variable domain, completed using reference TRBV2 and TRBJ2-3, is EPEVTQTPSHQVTQMGQEVILRCVPISNHLYFYWYRQILGQKVEFLVSFYNNEISEKSEIFDDQFSVERPDGSNFTLKIRSTKLEDSAMYFCASRYLAGAPDTQYFGPGTRLTVL.

CDR3 sequence: CATSREWGEGTQYF. The CDR3 DNA is TGTGCCACCAGCAGAGAGTGGGGCGAGGGGACCCAGTACTTC. The V call is TRBV15, the J call TRBJ2-5, with D perhaps matching TRBD1 or TRBD2 (5 bases each). The V gene's germline CDR1 is LNHNV and CDR2 YYDKDF (reference sequence). Trimming cost V 0 bases and J 7 bases, with 12 bases left between them. The CDR3 is made up of 14 amino acids.

The V and J genes are TRBV2 and TRBJ2-5; 11 bases line up with TRBD2. Germline V gene sequence: CDR1 SNHLY, CDR2 FYNNEI. V lost 6 bases to trimming and J lost 2 bases; unmatched junction nucleotides: 5. The CDR3 sequence is 15 residues long. The CDR3, as DNA: TGTGCCAGCAGCCCGGGACTAGCGGCACAAGAGACCCAGTACTTC. It is translated as CASSPGLAAQETQYF.

The genes are TRBV10-3 and TRBJ2-6; D perhaps matches TRBD2 (6 bases). Trimming pared 0 bases from V and 4 bases from J, leaving 10 bases between. CDR1 is ENHRY and CDR2 is SYGVKD in the germline V gene. CDR3 length: 16 amino acids. CDR3 in amino acids: CAISESGGSGANVLTF. CDR3 sequence (DNA): TGTGCCATCAGTGAGTCTGGGGGGAGCGGGGCCAACGTCCTGACTTTC.

V and J are TRBV2 and TRBJ2-1; either TRBD1 or TRBD2 may supply D (5 bases each). This CDR3 is built from 13 residues. Deletions cut 10 bases from V and 3 bases from J, with 13 bases between. Germline loops: CDR1 SNHLY, CDR2 FYNNEI. The CDR3 here is CATGAGYYNEQFF. As DNA, the CDR3 is TGTGCCACCGGGGCAGGGTACTACAATGAGCAGTTCTTC.

The V gene is TRBV9, the J gene TRBJ2-1; no definite D call. The germline CDR1 and CDR2 sequences are SGDLS and YYNGEE. Trimming cost V 2 bases and J 5 bases, with 8 bases left between them. The CDR3 consists of 13 residues. CDR3 sequence: CASSVAVDNEQFF. The CDR3 DNA sequence: TGTGCCAGCAGCGTCGCTGTCGACAATGAGCAGTTCTTC.